These 2 T cell receptor beta chains came from one sample sequenced in a study of Graves' ophthalmopathy and Graves' hyperthyroidism. The study amplified TCR beta CDR3 regions using RNA transcripts. Scientists carried out first-round RT-PCR using HTBI primers and then a second-round multiplex PCR. TCRdb itself ran the multiplex PCR reads through MiXCR, one entry per CDR3 protein. In the table there are fewer than 650,000 distinct CDR3 sequences, about a fifth of which are singletons. Sequenced input: peripheral blood. Source of these receptors: a woman between 18 and 29 years old with stable Graves' hyperthyroidism. Some clones in this sample may be carry-over from other donors' samples.

This clonotype was recorded a few times. The chain couples TRBV12-3 or TRBV12-4 to TRBJ1-1, with a weak D call TRBD1 (5 bases). Trimming pared 6 bases from V and 7 bases from J, leaving 15 bases between. CDR3 length equals 13 residues. CDR3 in DNA: TGTGCCAGCAGCGGCCGACAGAGATTTGAAGCTTTCTTT. It codes for CASSGRQRFEAFF.

The V and J genes are TRBV4-3 and TRBJ2-7; D not certain. Germline V CDR1 and CDR2: LGHNA, YSLEER. Trimming cost V 4 bases and J 6 bases, with 13 bases left between them. This CDR3 has 13 amino acids. The DNA for the CDR3 is TGCGCCAGCAGCCGAGATGGGCGTGGCGAGCAGTACTTC. It specifies CASSRDGRGEQYF.